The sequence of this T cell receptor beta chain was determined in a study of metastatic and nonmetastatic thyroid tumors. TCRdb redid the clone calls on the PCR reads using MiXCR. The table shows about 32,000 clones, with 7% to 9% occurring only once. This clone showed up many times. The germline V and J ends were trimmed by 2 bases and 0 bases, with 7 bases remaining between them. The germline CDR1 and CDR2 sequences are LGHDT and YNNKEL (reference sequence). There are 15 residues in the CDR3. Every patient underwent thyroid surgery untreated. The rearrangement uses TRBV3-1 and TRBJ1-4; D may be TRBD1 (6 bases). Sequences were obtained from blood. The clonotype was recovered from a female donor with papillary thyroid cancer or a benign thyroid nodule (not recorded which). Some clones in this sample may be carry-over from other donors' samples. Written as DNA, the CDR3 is TGTGCCAGCAGCCAAAGGACAGCAACTAATGAAAAACTGTTTTTT. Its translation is CASSQRTATNEKLFF.